This T cell receptor (beta chain) was profiled in a study of cytomegalovirus exposure and HLA in healthy donors. Overall study findings and caveats: The authors confirmed in vitro that a few CMV-associated chains were specific for CMV antigens.

Germline CDR1 and CDR2: SGHVS and FNYEAQ. V was trimmed by 1 base and J by 1 base, leaving 4 bases between them. The CDR3 contains 13 residues. As regards this clone: The antigen is not known.

Primers included in the PCR were 60 Vbeta and 13 Jbeta primers. Sequencing was performed with immunoSEQ multiplex PCR; in TCRdb, only in-frame clones are kept and a portion is missing. This table holds roughly 78,000 clones. The origin of this receptor is a man aged 35 to 55 in good health and CMV-seronegative. The specimen sequenced was PBMCs. The chain joins TRBV7-6 to TRBJ1-2; no definite D call. Here the CDR3 reads CASSLDSNYGYTF. CDR3 DNA sequence: TGTGCCAGCAGCTTAGACAGTAACTATGGCTACACCTTC.